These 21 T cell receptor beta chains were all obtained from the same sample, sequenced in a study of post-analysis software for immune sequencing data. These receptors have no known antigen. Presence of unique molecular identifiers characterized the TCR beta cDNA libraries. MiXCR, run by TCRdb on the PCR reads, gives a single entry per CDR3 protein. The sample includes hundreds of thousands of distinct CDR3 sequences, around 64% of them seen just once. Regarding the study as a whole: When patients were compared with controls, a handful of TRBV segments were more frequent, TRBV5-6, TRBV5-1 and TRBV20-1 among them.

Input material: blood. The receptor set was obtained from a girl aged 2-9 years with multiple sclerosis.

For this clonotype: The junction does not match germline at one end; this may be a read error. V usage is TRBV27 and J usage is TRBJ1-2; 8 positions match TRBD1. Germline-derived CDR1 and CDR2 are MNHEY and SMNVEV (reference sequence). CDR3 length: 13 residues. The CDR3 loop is CASSFPGGYGYIF. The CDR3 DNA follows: TGTGCCAGCAGTTTCCCAGGGGGCTATGGCTACATCTTC.

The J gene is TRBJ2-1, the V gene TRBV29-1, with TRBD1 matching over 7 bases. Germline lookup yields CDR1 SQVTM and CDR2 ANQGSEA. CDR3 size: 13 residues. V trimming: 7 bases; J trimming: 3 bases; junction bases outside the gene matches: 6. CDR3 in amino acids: CSGDGTDYNEQFF. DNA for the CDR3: TGCAGCGGGGATGGGACAGACTACAATGAGCAGTTCTTC.

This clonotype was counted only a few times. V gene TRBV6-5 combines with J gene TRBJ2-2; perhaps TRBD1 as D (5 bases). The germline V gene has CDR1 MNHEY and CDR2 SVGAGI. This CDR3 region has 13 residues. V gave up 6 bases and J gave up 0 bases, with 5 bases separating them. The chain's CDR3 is CASRDTNTGELFF. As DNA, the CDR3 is TGTGCCAGCAGGGACACGAACACCGGGGAGCTGTTTTTT.

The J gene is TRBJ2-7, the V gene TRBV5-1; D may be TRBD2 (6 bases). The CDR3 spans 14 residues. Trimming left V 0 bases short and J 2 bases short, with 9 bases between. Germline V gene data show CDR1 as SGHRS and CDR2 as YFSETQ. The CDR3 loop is CASSLGGVAYEQYF. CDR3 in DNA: TGCGCCAGCAGCTTGGGCGGGGTGGCCTACGAGCAGTACTTC.

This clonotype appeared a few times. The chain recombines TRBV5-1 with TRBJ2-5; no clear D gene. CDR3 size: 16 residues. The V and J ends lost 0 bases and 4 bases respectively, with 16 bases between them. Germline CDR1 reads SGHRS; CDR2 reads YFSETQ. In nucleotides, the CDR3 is TGCGCCAGCAGCTTGGGAGTACTAACCCCCCCAGAGACCCAGTACTTC. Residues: CASSLGVLTPPETQYF.

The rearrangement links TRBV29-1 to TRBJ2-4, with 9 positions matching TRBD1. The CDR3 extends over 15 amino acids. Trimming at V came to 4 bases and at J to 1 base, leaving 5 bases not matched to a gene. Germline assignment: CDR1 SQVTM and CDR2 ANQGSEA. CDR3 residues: CSVGQGERAKNIQYF. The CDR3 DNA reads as TGCAGCGTTGGACAGGGGGAAAGGGCCAAAAACATTCAGTACTTC.

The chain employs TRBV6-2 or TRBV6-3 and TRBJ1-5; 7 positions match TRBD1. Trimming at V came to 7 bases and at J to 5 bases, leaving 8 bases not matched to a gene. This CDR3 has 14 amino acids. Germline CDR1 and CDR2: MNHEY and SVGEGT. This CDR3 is CASTSQGPHQPQHF. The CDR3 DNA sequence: TGTGCCAGCACCTCACAGGGGCCACATCAGCCCCAGCATTTT.

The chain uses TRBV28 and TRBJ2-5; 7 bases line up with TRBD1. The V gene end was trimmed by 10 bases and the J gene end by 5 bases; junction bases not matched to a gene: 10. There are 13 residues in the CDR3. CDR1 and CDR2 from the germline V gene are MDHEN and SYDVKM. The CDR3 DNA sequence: TGTGCCACCGGGACAGCCCTCCGGGAGACCCAGTACTTC. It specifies CATGTALRETQYF.

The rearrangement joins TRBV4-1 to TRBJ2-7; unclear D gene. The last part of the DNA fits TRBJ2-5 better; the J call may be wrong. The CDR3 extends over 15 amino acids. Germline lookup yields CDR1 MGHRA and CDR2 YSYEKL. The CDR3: CASSQEGPNSETQYF. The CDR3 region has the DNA TGCGCCAGCAGCCAAGAAGGACCTAACTCGGAGACCCAGTACTTC.

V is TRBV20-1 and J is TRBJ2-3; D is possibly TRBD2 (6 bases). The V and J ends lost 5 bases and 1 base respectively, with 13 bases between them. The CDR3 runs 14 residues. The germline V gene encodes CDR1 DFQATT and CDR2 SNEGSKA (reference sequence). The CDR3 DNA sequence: TGCAGTGCTTATGAGGGACTCCGCACAGATACGCAGTATTTT. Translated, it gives CSAYEGLRTDTQYF.

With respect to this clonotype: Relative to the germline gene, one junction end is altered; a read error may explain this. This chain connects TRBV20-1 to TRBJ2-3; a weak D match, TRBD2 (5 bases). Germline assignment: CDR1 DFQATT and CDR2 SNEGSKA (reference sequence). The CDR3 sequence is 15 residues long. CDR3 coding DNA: TGCAGTGCTAGCCCCCGGCGGACTGGCACAAATACGCAGTATTTT. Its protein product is CSASPRRTGTNTQYF.

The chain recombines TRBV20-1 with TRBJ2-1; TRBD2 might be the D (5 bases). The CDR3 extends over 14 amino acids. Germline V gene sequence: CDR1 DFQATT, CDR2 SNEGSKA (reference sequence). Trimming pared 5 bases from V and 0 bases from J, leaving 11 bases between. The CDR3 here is CSAHERSSYNEQFF. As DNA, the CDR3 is TGCAGTGCTCACGAGCGGAGCTCCTACAATGAGCAGTTCTTC.

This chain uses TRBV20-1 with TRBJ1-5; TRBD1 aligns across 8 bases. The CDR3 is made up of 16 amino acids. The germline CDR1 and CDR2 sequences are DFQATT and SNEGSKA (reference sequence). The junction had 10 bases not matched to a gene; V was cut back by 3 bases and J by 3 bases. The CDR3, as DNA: TGCAGTGCTAGGAGACCAGGACAGGGAGCCAATCAGCCCCAGCATTTT. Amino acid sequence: CSARRPGQGANQPQHF.

This chain's CDR3 is CASSGTIGGQFF. The DNA of the CDR3 is TGTGCCAGCAGTGGAACAATTGGGGGGCAGTTCTTC. The V gene is TRBV6-4, the J gene TRBJ2-1; D may be TRBD1 or TRBD2 (5 bases each). The CDR3 loop spans 12 amino acids. V lost 4 bases, J lost 12 bases, and 13 bases lay in between. Germline V gene sequence: CDR1 MRHNA, CDR2 SNTAGT.

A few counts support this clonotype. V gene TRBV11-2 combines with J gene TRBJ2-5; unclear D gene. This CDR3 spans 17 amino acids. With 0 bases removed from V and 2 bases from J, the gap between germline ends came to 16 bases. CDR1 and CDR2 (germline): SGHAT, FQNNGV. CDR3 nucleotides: TGTGCCAGCAGCTTAGATTGGGCGGCCCAATCACAAGAGACCCAGTACTTC. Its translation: CASSLDWAAQSQETQYF.

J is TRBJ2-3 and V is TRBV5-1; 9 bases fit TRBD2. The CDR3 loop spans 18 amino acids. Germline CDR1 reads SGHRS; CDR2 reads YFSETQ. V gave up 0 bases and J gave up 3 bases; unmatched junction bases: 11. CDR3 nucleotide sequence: TGCGCCAGCAGCTTGGGAGTGTCTAGCGGGACGATGACAGATACGCAGTATTTT. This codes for CASSLGVSSGTMTDTQYF.

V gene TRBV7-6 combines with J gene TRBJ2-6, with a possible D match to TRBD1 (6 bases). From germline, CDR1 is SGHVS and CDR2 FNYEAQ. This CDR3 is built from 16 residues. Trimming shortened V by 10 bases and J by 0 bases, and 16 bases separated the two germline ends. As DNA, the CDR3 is TGTGCCAACCTACCGGGACACCCCTCTGGGGCCAACGTCCTGACTTTC. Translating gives CANLPGHPSGANVLTF.

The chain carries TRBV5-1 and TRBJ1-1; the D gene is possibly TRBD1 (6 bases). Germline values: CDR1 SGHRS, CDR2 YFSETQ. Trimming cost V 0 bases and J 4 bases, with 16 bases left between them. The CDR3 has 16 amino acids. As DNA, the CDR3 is TGCGCCAGCAGCTTGGCTGAGGCCAGGGGAGGCACTGAAGCTTTCTTT. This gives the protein CASSLAEARGGTEAFF.

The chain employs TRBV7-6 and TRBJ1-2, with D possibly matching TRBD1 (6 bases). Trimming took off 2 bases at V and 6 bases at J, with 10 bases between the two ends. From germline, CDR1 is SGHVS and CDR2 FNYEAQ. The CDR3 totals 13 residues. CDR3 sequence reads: CASSLSRGNGYTF. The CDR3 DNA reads TGTGCCAGCAGCTTATCCAGGGGAAATGGCTACACCTTC. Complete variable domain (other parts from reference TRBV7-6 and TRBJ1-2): GAGVSQSPRYKVTKRGQDVALRCDPISGHVSLYWYRQALGQGPEFLTYFNYEAQQDKSGLPNDRFSAERPEGSISTLTIQRTEQRDSAMYRCASSLSRGNGYTFGSGTRLTVV.

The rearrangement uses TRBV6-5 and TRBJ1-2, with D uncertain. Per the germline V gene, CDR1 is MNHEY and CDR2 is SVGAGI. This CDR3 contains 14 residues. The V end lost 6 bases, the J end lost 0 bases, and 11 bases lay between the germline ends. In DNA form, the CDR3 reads TGTGCCAGCAGACCGACAACCCCTAACTATGGCTACACCTTC. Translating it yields CASRPTTPNYGYTF.

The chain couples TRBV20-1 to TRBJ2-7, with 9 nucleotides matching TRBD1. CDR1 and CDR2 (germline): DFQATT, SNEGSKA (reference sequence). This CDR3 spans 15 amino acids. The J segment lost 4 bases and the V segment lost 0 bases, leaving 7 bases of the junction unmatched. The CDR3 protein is CSARDGWTGAYEQYF. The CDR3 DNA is TGCAGTGCTAGAGATGGTTGGACAGGGGCTTACGAGCAGTACTTC.